Below are 27 T cell receptor beta chains sequenced from a single sample in a study of T cell changes during pregnancy in multiple sclerosis. Repertoires were generated with immunoSEQ multiplex PCR, while TCRdb's copy carries only in-frame clones and drops some. There are about 57,000 clones in the sample; 93% occur only once, and roughly 1.8% lies in the top ten. This sample comprised peripheral blood, obtained after pregnancy. The receptors originated from a female donor with multiple sclerosis, enrolled in a pregnancy study.

V is TRBV6-4 and J is TRBJ2-5; TRBD1 aligns across 7 bases. V trimming: 10 bases; J trimming: 5 bases; junction bases outside the gene matches: 19. Germline CDR1 is MRHNA and CDR2 is SNTAGT. The length of the CDR3 is 16 residues. DNA of the CDR3: TGTGCCATGGTTCAAAAAGAACCAGGGGGTAGGGAGACCCAGTACTTC. Encoded protein: CAMVQKEPGGRETQYF.

This clone came up once. This chain joins TRBV5-1 and TRBJ1-3, with 8 bases that match TRBD1. V dropped 4 bases and J dropped 4; count of bases not matched to a gene: 10. The length of the CDR3 is 16 residues. Germline CDR1 is SGHRS and CDR2 is YFSETQ. The CDR3 DNA is TGCGCCAGCAGCCCCTGGACAGGGCTTAACGGAAACACCATATATTTT. Translation: CASSPWTGLNGNTIYF.

J is TRBJ1-3 and V is TRBV29-1; D remains ambiguous. The CDR3 loop spans 11 amino acids. V was clipped by 6 bases and J by 4 bases, with 7 bases between them. Germline V gene lookup returns CDR1 SQVTM and CDR2 ANQGSEA. CDR3 sequence: CSVTSGNTIYF. CDR3 DNA sequence: TGCAGCGTCACTTCGGGAAACACCATATATTTT.

This clone was picked up one time. The V gene is TRBV6-5, the J gene TRBJ2-6; D is perhaps TRBD1 (5 bases). V lost 2 bases to trimming and J lost 2 bases, with 7 bases between them. Looked up from germline, CDR1 is MNHEY and CDR2 is SVGAGI. This CDR3 region has 15 residues. The CDR3 sequence is CASSYVGAGANVLTF. For the CDR3, the DNA is TGTGCCAGCAGTTACGTAGGGGCTGGGGCCAACGTCCTGACTTTC.

The rearrangement uses TRBV6-6 and TRBJ1-1; D is unclear. Germline-derived CDR1 and CDR2 are MNHNY and SVGAGI (reference sequence). The CDR3 has 15 residues. V was cut by 3 bases and J by 0 bases, with 11 bases left in between. CDR3: CASSYTAGLNTEAFF. The CDR3 DNA reads as TGTGCCAGCAGTTATACCGCAGGTTTGAACACTGAAGCTTTCTTT.

The chain combines TRBV7-9 with TRBJ2-7, with 12 bases aligning to TRBD2. The germline V gene has CDR1 SEHNR and CDR2 FQNEAQ (reference sequence). CDR3 length: 15 residues. V shed 5 bases, J shed 5 bases, and the junction held 7 bases outside the gene matches. CDR3 DNA sequence: TGTGCCAGCAGCCCGAGACTAGCGGGAGAAAACGAGCAGTACTTC. Encoded protein: CASSPRLAGENEQYF.

V usage is TRBV2 and J usage is TRBJ2-1; no firm D call. V lost 7 bases to trimming and J lost 9 bases, with 10 bases between them. The CDR3 totals 11 residues. Germline V CDR1 and CDR2: SNHLY, FYNNEI. The CDR3 sequence is CASMRVPEQFF. The CDR3 DNA reads TGTGCCAGCATGCGAGTACCTGAGCAGTTCTTC.

This clone showed up just a few times. The gene calls are TRBV7-9 and TRBJ1-1; D possibly corresponds to TRBD1 (5 bases). CDR1 and CDR2 (germline): SEHNR, FQNEAQ (reference sequence). The length of the CDR3 is 13 residues. V was clipped by 3 bases and J by 4 bases, with 9 bases between them. CDR3 coding DNA: TGTGCCAGCAGCTTGGGGGGTACCACTGAAGCTTTCTTT. Its protein product is CASSLGGTTEAFF.

This chain joins TRBV7-6 and TRBJ2-7, with D maybe TRBD2 (7 bases). Germline CDR1 reads SGHVS; CDR2 reads FNYEAQ. The ends were cut back, 6 bases at V and 3 bases at J, with 18 bases in the middle. The CDR3 totals 15 residues. The CDR3 region has the DNA TGTGCCAGCAGTCCAGGAGAGGGGGAGGGCTACGAGCAGTACTTC. Translation: CASSPGEGEGYEQYF.

The rearrangement links TRBV28 to TRBJ2-7; 7 bases align to TRBD2. Germline CDR1 reads MDHEN; CDR2 reads SYDVKM. Trimming at V came to 4 bases and at J to 2 bases, leaving 11 bases not matched to a gene. The length of the CDR3 is 16 residues. The DNA of the CDR3 is TGTGCCAGCAGTTGGTACGGGGGACTAAGCGCCTACGAGCAGTACTTC. The encoded protein is CASSWYGGLSAYEQYF.

This rearrangement joins TRBV4-2 to TRBJ2-5; TRBD1 aligns across 9 bases. The DNA end favors TRBJ2-7, so the J call may be wrong. The germline gives CDR1 LGHNA, CDR2 YNFKEQ. The CDR3 is made up of 16 amino acids. In DNA, the CDR3 is TGTGCCAGCAGCCAAGAAGTCGGGGACAGGGCCTACGAGCAGTACTTC. Encoded protein: CASSQEVGDRAYEQYF.

The rearrangement links TRBV6-6 to TRBJ2-7; 11 bases map to TRBD2. The CDR3 runs 14 residues. CDR1 and CDR2 from the germline V gene are MNHNY and SVGAGI (reference sequence). V lost 6 bases and J lost 1; bases outside the gene matches: 2. The CDR3 is CASRTSGGSYEQYF. DNA of the CDR3: TGTGCCAGCAGAACTAGCGGGGGTTCCTACGAGCAGTACTTC.

The V gene is TRBV28, the J gene TRBJ2-7; a weak D match, TRBD2 (6 bases). Trimming took 7 bases from V and 3 from J, leaving 19 bases between them. The germline V gene has CDR1 MDHEN and CDR2 SYDVKM. The CDR3 is made up of 15 amino acids. The CDR3 region is CASTFFRERGYEQYF. CDR3 sequence (DNA): TGTGCCAGCACTTTCTTCCGGGAGAGGGGCTACGAGCAGTACTTC.

The V gene is TRBV6-5, the J gene TRBJ2-2, with 9 bases that match TRBD1. The germline V gene has CDR1 MNHEY and CDR2 SVGAGI. Trimming at V came to 6 bases and at J to 7 bases, leaving 6 bases not matched to a gene. The CDR3 length is 14 residues. The CDR3 is CASRATGGNGELFF. The CDR3 DNA reads TGTGCCAGCAGAGCGACAGGGGGTAACGGGGAGCTGTTTTTT.

The V and J genes are TRBV27 and TRBJ2-1; TRBD2 aligns across 9 bases. V trimming: 1 base; J trimming: 4 bases; junction bases outside the gene matches: 2. Germline CDR1 and CDR2: MNHEY and SMNVEV (reference sequence). CDR3 size: 15 residues. CDR3 nucleotide sequence: TGTGCCAGCAGTTTATTTCTAGCGGGGTACAATGAGCAGTTCTTC. It specifies CASSLFLAGYNEQFF.

CDR3: CASSLEPSGSYEQYF. CDR3 nucleotides: TGTGCCAGCAGCTTAGAGCCATCGGGATCCTACGAGCAGTACTTC. This chain connects TRBV7-2 to TRBJ2-7; D perhaps matches TRBD2 (5 bases). Trimming stripped 1 base from V and 1 base from J, with 11 bases between. Germline loops: CDR1 SGHTA, CDR2 FQGNSA. The length of the CDR3 is 15 residues.

The CDR3 here is CASSPGQGNTGELFF. In DNA form, the CDR3 reads TGTGCCAGCTCACCGGGACAGGGGAACACCGGGGAGCTGTTTTTT. The chain employs TRBV18 and TRBJ2-2, with TRBD1 identical over 9 bases. With 3 bases clipped from V and 1 base from J, the junction kept 0 bases outside the gene matches. Germline V CDR1 and CDR2: KGHSH, LQKENI. The CDR3 is 15 amino acids.

The chain joins TRBV10-3 to TRBJ2-3, with D perhaps matching TRBD2 (8 bases). Trimming shortened V by 10 bases and J by 4 bases, and 21 bases separated the two germline ends. The CDR3 loop spans 15 amino acids. CDR1 is ENHRY and CDR2 is SYGVKD in the germline V gene. The CDR3 is CATSGGTSPSDTQYF. Written as DNA, the CDR3 is TGTGCCACCTCAGGGGGGACTAGTCCCTCAGATACGCAGTATTTT.

This clone has just one count. The V and J genes are TRBV4-2 and TRBJ2-7; TRBD1 matches 10 bases. CDR3 length: 14 amino acids. Germline assignment: CDR1 LGHNA and CDR2 YNFKEQ. The J segment lost 2 bases and the V segment lost 4 bases, leaving 2 bases of the junction unmatched. Written as DNA, the CDR3 is TGTGCCAGCAGCCGGGACAGGGGCACCTACGAGCAGTACTTC. It specifies CASSRDRGTYEQYF.

J is TRBJ2-5 and V is TRBV5-1, with TRBD2 identical over 9 bases. Losses at the gene ends were 3 bases for V and 0 bases for J; bases not matched to a gene: 15. CDR3 size: 19 residues. The germline V gene has CDR1 SGHRS and CDR2 YFSETQ. The CDR3 coding sequence is TGCGCCAGCAGCTCACATTTATCCGCTAGCGGGGTGTACCAAGAGACCCAGTACTTC. Its translation is CASSSHLSASGVYQETQYF.

This chain uses TRBV9 with TRBJ1-2; D is unclear. V shed 3 bases and J shed 4 bases, with 25 bases lying between them. Per the germline V gene, CDR1 is SGDLS and CDR2 is YYNGEE. This CDR3 contains 18 residues. The CDR3 is CASSASIMDPSGGYGYTF. The CDR3 region has the DNA TGTGCCAGCAGCGCGTCTATAATGGACCCCTCGGGAGGCTATGGCTACACCTTC.

The chain employs TRBV28 and TRBJ2-7; a weak D match, TRBD2 (5 bases). Germline V gene data show CDR1 as MDHEN and CDR2 as SYDVKM. The length of the CDR3 is 14 residues. V was clipped by 10 bases and J by 3 bases, with 19 bases between them. The CDR3 DNA follows: TGTGCCACAAAAAGCGGCGGGCCCCTCTACGAGCAGTACTTC. Amino acids: CATKSGGPLYEQYF. The complete variable domain, with remaining parts taken from reference TRBV28 and TRBJ2-7, reads DVKVTQSSRYLVKRTGEKVFLECVQDMDHENMFWYRQDPGLGLRLIYFSYDVKMKEKGDIPEGYSVSREKKERFSLILESASTNQTSMYLCATKSGGPLYEQYFGPGTRLTVT.

This chain joins TRBV2 and TRBJ2-1, with D possibly being TRBD2 (6 bases). Germline CDR1 SNHLY, CDR2 FYNNEI. CDR3 length: 16 amino acids. The V gene lost 7 bases and the J gene lost 5 bases, with 21 bases spanning the gap. The CDR3 DNA is TGTGCCAGCACCCCCTCTCTGGGACTCCAAAACAATGAGCAGTTCTTC. This encodes CASTPSLGLQNNEQFF.

Comment on this clone: At one end the junction does not follow the germline gene, possibly because of a read error. The chain recombines TRBV30 with TRBJ1-2; 7 nucleotides agree with TRBD1. This CDR3 is built from 12 residues. Germline CDR1 reads GTSNPN; CDR2 reads SVGIG (reference sequence). CDR3 region: CAWREQGQSSSF. The CDR3 DNA reads as TGTGCCTGGAGAGAACAGGGGCAGTCTAGCTCCTTC.

The genes are TRBV19 and TRBJ1-5; TRBD1 agrees at 8 bases. V shed 10 bases and J 1 base; nucleotides not matched to a gene: 6. Germline V gene lookup returns CDR1 LNHDA and CDR2 SQIVND (reference sequence). This CDR3 contains 14 residues. CDR3 coding DNA: TGTGCCACCAAGACAGGGGTCAGCAATCAGCCCCAGCATTTT. Its protein is CATKTGVSNQPQHF.

The V call is TRBV5-1, the J call TRBJ2-7; 9 nucleotides match TRBD1. After removal of 4 bases from V and 6 bases from J, the junction contained 8 bases not matched to a gene. CDR3 length equals 14 residues. Germline lookup yields CDR1 SGHRS and CDR2 YFSETQ. The CDR3 loop is CASSPGQGTVEQYF. DNA of the CDR3: TGCGCCAGCAGCCCTGGACAGGGGACCGTCGAGCAGTACTTC.

The chain combines TRBV15 with TRBJ2-1; TRBD1 aligns across 8 bases. Germline values: CDR1 LNHNV, CDR2 YYDKDF (reference sequence). This CDR3 has 15 residues. Trimming at V came to 0 bases and at J to 6 bases, leaving 4 bases not matched to a gene. The CDR3 DNA reads TGTGCCACCAGCAGAGAGGACAGGGTGGGCAATGAGCAGTTCTTC. This codes for CATSREDRVGNEQFF.